This T cell receptor (beta chain) was found in a study of OX40 agonist ivuxolimab in advanced cancers. Study summary: Eligibility admitted prior anti-PD-1, anti-PD-L1 or anti-CTLA-4 therapy; around 42% had some.

The assay was immunoSEQ multiplex PCR, and TCRdb's table has in-frame clones only and misses some. Of about 140,000 clones listed, about nine tenths are singletons. CDR1 and CDR2 from the germline V gene are SGHTA and FQGTGA. This CDR3 region has 13 residues. A word on this clone: The junction departs from germline at one end; a sequencing error may be responsible.

The clonotype originates from an adult with an advanced solid tumor such as melanoma, head and neck, liver or kidney cancer. The starting material was CD4+ or CD8+ T cells sorted from blood, obtained in a trial of the OX40 agonist ivuxolimab. J is TRBJ1-1 and V is TRBV7-3; D ambiguous. CDR3 residues: CAGSSSRDTEAFF. The DNA for the CDR3 is TGTGCCGGCAGCTCCTCACGTGACACTGAAGCTTTCTTT.